Below, 8 T cell receptor delta chains from the same sample are listed, as sequenced in a study of γδ T cells in repeated Plasmodium falciparum infection. TCRdb re-processed the multiplex PCR reads using CATT. The table shows tens of thousands of delta-chain clones, with over 1.5% occurring only once. Vgamma9/Vdelta2+ and Vdelta2-negative gammadelta T cells were flow-sorted from PBMC for bulk sequencing. The sample consisted of gamma-delta T cells from blood. The receptors were sampled from a pool of human donors (malaria-infected and uninfected, not separated).

On this clone: This likely traces to a read error, being one base from a far larger clone. In the same sample, other DNA sequences code for this CDR3. No J gene was named, though the V gene is TRDV1; TRDD3 is the table's D call, not checked against the DNA. The germline gives CDR1 TSWWSYY, CDR2 QGS. The CDR3 loop spans 21 amino acids. The CDR3 DNA reads TGTGCTCTTGGGGTCTCCTTCTTCTTCCTACAAGGGGGATACGCGAACGATAAACTCATCTTC. Amino acid sequence: CALGVSFFFLQGGYANDKLIF.

This clone has more than one count but fewer than ten. TCRdb attributes to this sequence the protein of a much larger clone, which differs from the DNA translation at residue 5; a read error is likely, and the protein displayed is translated from the DNA. The rearrangement joins TRDV1 to TRDJ1, with TRDD3 matching over 8 bases. The J gene was missing in TCRdb and was found by matching the end of the DNA to germline. The V and J ends lost 4 bases and 0 bases, in that order; junction bases with no gene match: 28. This CDR3 comprises 23 residues. Germline V gives CDR1 TSWWSYY, CDR2 QGS. CDR3 protein: CALGGYKVSFPLLLGVYTDKLIF. Written as DNA, the CDR3 is TGTGCTCTTGGGGGATATAAGGTATCCTTCCCTCTCTTACTGGGGGTTTACACCGATAAACTCATCTTT.

Concerning this clone itself: A far more abundant clone sits one base away, making this likely a read error. Other DNA sequences in the sample encode the same CDR3. TRDV1 is the V gene, and the J gene was not called. Germline-derived CDR1 and CDR2 are TSWWSYY and QGS. The CDR3 contains 17 residues. The CDR3 spells CALGVQPPASYTDKLIF. As DNA, the CDR3 is TGTGCTCTTGGGGTACAGCCTCCCGCCTCGTACACCGATAAACTCATCTTC.

Only a few counts were recorded for this clone. TCRdb's entry gives the protein of a much larger clone, which mismatches this DNA's translation at residue 3, likely from a read error; the protein reported here is translated from the DNA. The chain is built from TRDV1 and TRDJ1; D is perhaps TRDD3 (5 bases). Here the J gene came from matching the DNA to germline, since TCRdb omits it. The length of the CDR3 is 23 residues. Germline-derived CDR1 and CDR2 are TSWWSYY and QGS. The CDR3 sequence is CAFGVRRGAAQEAYTVLTDKLIF. DNA for the CDR3: TGTGCTTTTGGGGTCCGTAGGGGGGCGGCCCAAGAGGCGTATACTGTCCTCACCGATAAACTCATCTTT.

This clone was seen repeatedly, ten times or more. The TCRdb record carries a much larger clone's protein, which differs from this DNA's translation at residue 13; a read error is the likely cause, and the protein listed here is the DNA translation. The same CDR3 is also encoded by other DNA sequences in this sample. This sequence joins TRDV3 and TRDJ1; 7 nucleotides line up with TRDD2. J gave up 3 bases and V 1 base, and 20 bases lay outside the gene matches. This CDR3 region has 18 residues. From germline, CDR1 is TVYSNPD and CDR2 GDNSRS (reference sequence). The CDR3 sequence is CAFNRVPSLISYADKLIF. For the CDR3, the DNA is TGTGCCTTTAACAGGGTACCTTCCTTAATTTCATACGCCGATAAACTCATCTTT. Together with reference TRDV3 and TRDJ1, the CDR3 gives the full variable domain: CDKVTQSSPDQTVASGSEVVLLCTYDTVYSNPDLFWYRIRPDYSFQFVFYGDNSRSEGADFTQGRFSVKHILTQKAFHLVISPVRTEDSATYYCAFNRVPSLISYADKLIFGKGTRVTVEP.

This clone showed up many times. With only one base between it and a far larger clone, this is likely a read error. The sample holds other DNA sequences that translate to the same CDR3. The CDR3 is CALGERGHKLIF. The CDR3 region has the DNA TGTGCTCTTGGGGAGCGGGGCCACAAACTCATCTTT. This chain connects TRDV1 to TRDJ1, with D unclear. The germline V and J ends were trimmed by 3 bases and 8 bases, with 10 bases remaining between them. CDR3 length equals 12 residues. CDR1 and CDR2 from the germline V gene are TSWWSYY and QGS.

As for this clone: It is likely a read error: a sequence one base away is far more abundant. Other DNA sequences in this sample translate to the same CDR3. The chain employs TRDV2 and TRDJ1, with 10 bases matching TRDD3. CDR1 is GEAIGNYY, CDR2 EKD, per germline. The trim removed 0 bases at V and 1 base at J, leaving 25 bases unmatched. There are 23 residues in the CDR3. The CDR3 is CACDTVGSAVKGGYAAATDKLIF. In DNA form, the CDR3 reads TGTGCCTGTGACACCGTTGGTAGCGCAGTAAAAGGGGGATACGCAGCCGCCACCGATAAACTCATCTTT.

Details on this clone: A read error likely explains this, since a far larger clone differs by one base. Distinct nucleotide sequences in the sample also encode this CDR3. This chain joins TRDV1 and TRDJ1; D not resolved. Matching the DNA to germline supplied the J gene, which TCRdb does not give. The CDR3 loop spans 20 amino acids. Germline CDR1 TSWWSYY, CDR2 QGS. The V gene lost 2 bases and the J gene lost 2 bases, with 27 bases spanning the gap. The CDR3 here is CALGERQTPGVLLHTDKLIF. The CDR3 nucleotides are TGTGCTCTTGGGGAAAGACAAACCCCAGGAGTACTTCTCCATACCGATAAACTCATCTTT.